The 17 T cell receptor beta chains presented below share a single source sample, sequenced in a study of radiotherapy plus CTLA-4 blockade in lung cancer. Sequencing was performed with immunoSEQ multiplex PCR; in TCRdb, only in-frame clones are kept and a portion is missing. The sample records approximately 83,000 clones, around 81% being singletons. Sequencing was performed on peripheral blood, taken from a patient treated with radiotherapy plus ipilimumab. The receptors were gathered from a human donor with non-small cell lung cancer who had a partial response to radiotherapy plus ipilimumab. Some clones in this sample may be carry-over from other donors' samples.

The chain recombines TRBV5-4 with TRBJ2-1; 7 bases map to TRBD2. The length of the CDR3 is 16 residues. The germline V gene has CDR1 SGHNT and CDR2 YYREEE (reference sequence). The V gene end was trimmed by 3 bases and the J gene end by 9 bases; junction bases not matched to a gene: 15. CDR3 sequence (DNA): TGTGCCAGCAGCTGGGGGGGAGGTGCGGGTGGGGGTGAGCAGTTCTTC. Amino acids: CASSWGGGAGGGEQFF. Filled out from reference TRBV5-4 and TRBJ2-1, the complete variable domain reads ETGVTQSPTHLIKTRGQQVTLRCSSQSGHNTVSWYQQALGQGPQFIFQYYREEENGRGNFPPRFSGLQFPNYSSELNVNALELDDSALYLCASSWGGGAGGGEQFFGPGTRLTVL.

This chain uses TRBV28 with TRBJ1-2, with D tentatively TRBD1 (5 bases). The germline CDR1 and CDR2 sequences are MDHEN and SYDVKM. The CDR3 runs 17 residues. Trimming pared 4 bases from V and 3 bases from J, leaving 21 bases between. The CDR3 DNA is TGTGCCAGCAGTTCCCCCCGAAGCGGGACGCGTCACTATGGCTACACCTTC. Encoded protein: CASSSPRSGTRHYGYTF.

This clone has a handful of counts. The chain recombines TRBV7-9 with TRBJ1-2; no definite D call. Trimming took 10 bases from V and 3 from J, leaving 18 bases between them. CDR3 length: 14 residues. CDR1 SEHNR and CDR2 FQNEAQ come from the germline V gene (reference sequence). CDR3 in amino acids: CAIALDGRYYGYTF. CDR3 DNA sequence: TGTGCCATCGCCCTGGACGGGAGATACTATGGCTACACCTTC. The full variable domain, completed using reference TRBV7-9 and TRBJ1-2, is DTGVSQNPRHKITKRGQNVTFRCDPISEHNRLYWYRQTLGQGPEFLTYFQNEAQLEKSRLLSDRFSAERPKGSFSTLEIQRTEQGDSAMYLCAIALDGRYYGYTFGSGTRLTVV.

The CDR3 nucleotides read TGTGCCAGCAGTTCCGAGGGGGCGGGGAAGACTGAAGCTTTCTTT. Translating gives CASSSEGAGKTEAFF. The chain is built from TRBV28 and TRBJ1-1, with 7 bases matching TRBD1. V was pared by 4 bases and J by 5 bases, with 10 bases of the junction left unmatched. This CDR3 has 15 residues. The germline V gene has CDR1 MDHEN and CDR2 SYDVKM.

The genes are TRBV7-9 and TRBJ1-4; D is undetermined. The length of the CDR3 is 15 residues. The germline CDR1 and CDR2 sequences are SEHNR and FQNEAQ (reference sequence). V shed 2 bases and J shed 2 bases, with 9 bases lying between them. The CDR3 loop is CASSLTRWTNEKLFF. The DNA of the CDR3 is TGTGCCAGCAGCTTAACTCGGTGGACTAATGAAAAACTGTTTTTT.

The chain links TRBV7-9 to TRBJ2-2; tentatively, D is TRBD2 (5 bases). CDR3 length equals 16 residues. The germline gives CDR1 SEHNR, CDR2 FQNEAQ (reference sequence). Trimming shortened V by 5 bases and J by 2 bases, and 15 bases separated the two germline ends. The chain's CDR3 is CASSTTARENTGELFF. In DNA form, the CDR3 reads TGTGCCAGCAGCACCACGGCGAGGGAAAACACCGGGGAGCTGTTTTTT. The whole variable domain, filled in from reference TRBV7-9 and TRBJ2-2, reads DTGVSQNPRHKITKRGQNVTFRCDPISEHNRLYWYRQTLGQGPEFLTYFQNEAQLEKSRLLSDRFSAERPKGSFSTLEIQRTEQGDSAMYLCASSTTARENTGELFFGEGSRLTVL.

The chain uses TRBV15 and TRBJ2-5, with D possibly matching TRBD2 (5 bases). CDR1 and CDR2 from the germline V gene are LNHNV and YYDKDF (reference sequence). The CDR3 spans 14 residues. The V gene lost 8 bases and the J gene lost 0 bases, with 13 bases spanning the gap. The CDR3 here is CATREGPNQETQYF. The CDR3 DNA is TGTGCCACCCGGGAAGGACCAAACCAAGAGACCCAGTACTTC.

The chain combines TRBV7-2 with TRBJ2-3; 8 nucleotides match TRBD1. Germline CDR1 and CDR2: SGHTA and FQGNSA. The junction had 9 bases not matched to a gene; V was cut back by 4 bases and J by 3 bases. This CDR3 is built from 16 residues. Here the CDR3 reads CASSSDGQGQTDTQYF. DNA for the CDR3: TGTGCCAGCAGCTCTGACGGACAGGGTCAAACAGATACGCAGTATTTT.

CDR3 sequence (DNA): TGTGCCAGCAGCTTTATGGGACAGTCAACTAATGAAAAACTGTTTTTT. It specifies CASSFMGQSTNEKLFF. This chain uses TRBV7-8 with TRBJ1-4, with TRBD1 matching 7 bases. Looked up from germline, CDR1 is SGHVS and CDR2 is FQNEAQ. The CDR3 is made up of 16 amino acids. The V and J ends lost 3 bases and 0 bases, in that order; junction bases with no gene match: 4.

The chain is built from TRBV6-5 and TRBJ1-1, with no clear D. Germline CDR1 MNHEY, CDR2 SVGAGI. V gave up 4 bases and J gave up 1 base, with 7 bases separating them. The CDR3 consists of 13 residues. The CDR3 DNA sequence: TGTGCCAGCAGTTTGGGAGAGAACACTGAAGCTTTCTTT. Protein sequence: CASSLGENTEAFF.

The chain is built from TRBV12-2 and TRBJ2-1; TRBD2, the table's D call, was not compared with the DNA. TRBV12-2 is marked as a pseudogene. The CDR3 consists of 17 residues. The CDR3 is CASRLVLAGLLYNEQFF. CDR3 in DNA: TGTGCAAGTCGCTTAGTTTTAGCGGGGTTACTTTACAATGAGCAGTTCTTC.

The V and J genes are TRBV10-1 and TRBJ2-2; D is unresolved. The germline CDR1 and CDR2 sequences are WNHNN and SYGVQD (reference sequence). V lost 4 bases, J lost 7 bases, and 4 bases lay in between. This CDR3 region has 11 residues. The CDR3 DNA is TGCGCCAGCAGTGCTTTCGGGGAGCTGTTTTTT. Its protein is CASSAFGELFF.

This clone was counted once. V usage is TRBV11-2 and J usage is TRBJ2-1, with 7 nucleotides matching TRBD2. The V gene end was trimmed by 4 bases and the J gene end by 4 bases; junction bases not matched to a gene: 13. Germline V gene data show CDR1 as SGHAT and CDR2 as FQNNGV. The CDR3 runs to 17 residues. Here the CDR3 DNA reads TGTGCCAGCAGCTCCCAAGGACTAGTCGTGGGATACAATGAGCAGTTCTTC. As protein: CASSSQGLVVGYNEQFF.

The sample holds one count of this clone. The DNA of the CDR3 is TGTGCCAGCAGCCGACAGTCTGCGGACGAGCAGTACTTC. Translating gives CASSRQSADEQYF. This chain connects TRBV7-2 to TRBJ2-7; D may be TRBD1 (5 bases). The CDR3 runs to 13 residues. Germline values: CDR1 SGHTA, CDR2 FQGNSA. V was trimmed by 5 bases and J by 5 bases, leaving 13 bases between them.

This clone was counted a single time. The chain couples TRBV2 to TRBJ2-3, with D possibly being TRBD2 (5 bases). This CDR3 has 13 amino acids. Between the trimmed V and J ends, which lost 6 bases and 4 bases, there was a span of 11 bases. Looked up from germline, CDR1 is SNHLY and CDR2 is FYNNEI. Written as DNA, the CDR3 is TGTGCCAGCAGACGGGGATGGGCAGATACGCAGTATTTT. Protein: CASRRGWADTQYF. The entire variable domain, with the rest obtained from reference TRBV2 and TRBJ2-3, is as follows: EPEVTQTPSHQVTQMGQEVILRCVPISNHLYFYWYRQILGQKVEFLVSFYNNEISEKSEIFDDQFSVERPDGSNFTLKIRSTKLEDSAMYFCASRRGWADTQYFGPGTRLTVL.

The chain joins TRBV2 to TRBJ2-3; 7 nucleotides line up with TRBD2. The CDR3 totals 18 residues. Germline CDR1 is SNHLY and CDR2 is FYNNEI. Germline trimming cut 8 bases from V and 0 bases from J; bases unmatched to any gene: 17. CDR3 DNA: TGTGCCAGCCTTCGAGAGGGAGCGGCCGGGGGGAGCACAGATACGCAGTATTTT. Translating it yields CASLREGAAGGSTDTQYF. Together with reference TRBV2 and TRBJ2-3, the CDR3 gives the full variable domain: EPEVTQTPSHQVTQMGQEVILRCVPISNHLYFYWYRQILGQKVEFLVSFYNNEISEKSEIFDDQFSVERPDGSNFTLKIRSTKLEDSAMYFCASLREGAAGGSTDTQYFGPGTRLTVL.

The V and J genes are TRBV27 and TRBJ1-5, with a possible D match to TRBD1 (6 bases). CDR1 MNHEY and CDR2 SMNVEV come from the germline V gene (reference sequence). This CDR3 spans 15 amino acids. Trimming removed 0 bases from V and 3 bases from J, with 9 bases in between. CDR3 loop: CASSLSGQLNQPQHF. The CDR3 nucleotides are TGTGCCAGCAGTTTATCTGGACAGCTCAATCAGCCCCAGCATTTT.